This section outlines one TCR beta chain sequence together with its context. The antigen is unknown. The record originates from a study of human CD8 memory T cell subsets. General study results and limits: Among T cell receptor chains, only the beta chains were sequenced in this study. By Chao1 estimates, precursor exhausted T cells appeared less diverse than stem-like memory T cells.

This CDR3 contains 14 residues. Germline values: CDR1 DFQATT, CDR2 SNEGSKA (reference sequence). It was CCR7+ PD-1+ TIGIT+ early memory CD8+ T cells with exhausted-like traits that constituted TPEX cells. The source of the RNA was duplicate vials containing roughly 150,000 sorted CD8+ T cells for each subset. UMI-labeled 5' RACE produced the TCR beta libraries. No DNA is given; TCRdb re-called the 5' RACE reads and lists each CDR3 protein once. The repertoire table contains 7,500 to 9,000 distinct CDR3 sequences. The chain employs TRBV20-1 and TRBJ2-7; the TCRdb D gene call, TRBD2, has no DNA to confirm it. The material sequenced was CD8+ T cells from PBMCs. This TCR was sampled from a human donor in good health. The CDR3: CSARVAGVLYEQYF.